One T cell receptor (beta chain) is described in this entry. What it binds is not known. Here immunoSEQ multiplex PCR was the method, and the copy in TCRdb shows in-frame clones only, minus some. The sample lists some 30,000 clones, around nine tenths occurring once. The data belong to a study of regulatory and conventional T cells in RAG deficiency. Study outcomes and limitations: In Omenn syndrome, sorted "Tregs" may be peripherally activated cells. In Omenn syndrome, Treg and Tconv repertoires overlapped >90%. Control T-cell subsets had markedly higher Shannon entropy and lower Simpson indices than RAG-deficient patients. Omenn syndrome and CID/AS patients had 95 to 100-fold fewer unique Treg TCR beta sequences, versus roughly 10-fold elsewhere.

The V end was cut by 1 base, the J end by 5 bases, with 11 bases between. Germline CDR1 SGHDN, CDR2 FVKESK. There are 14 residues in the CDR3. These data also formed part of another study, on regulatory T cells. From that report: The primer mix had 52 TRBV and 13 TRBJ primers.

Sequences were obtained from CD8+ T cells sorted from blood. This chain connects TRBV14 to TRBJ1-2; no clear D. The source is a human donor in good health. CDR3 amino acids: CASSQGKGTYGYTF. The CDR3 nucleotides read TGTGCCAGCAGCCAAGGAAAGGGAACTTATGGCTACACCTTC.